Presented here are 9 T cell receptor beta chains from one specimen sequenced in a study of blood T cells in healthy people across ages. Through a sample-barcoded 5' primer and a J-beta primer mix, a second PCR was run for 7 to 11 cycles. Using its own MiXCR run on the 5' RACE reads, TCRdb lists one record per CDR3 protein. The data show 1.5 million or so distinct CDR3 sequences, roughly 40% seen once. The sequenced material came from blood. The receptors were sampled from a woman between 18 and 30 years old in good health.

This chain joins TRBV7-2 and TRBJ1-3; no firm D call. CDR1 is SGHTA, CDR2 FQGNSA, per germline. The CDR3 covers 13 residues. Trimming removed 2 bases from V and 8 bases from J, with 10 bases in between. CDR3 DNA: TGTGCCAGCAGCTTACCGAATTCCGACACCATATATTTT. Amino acids: CASSLPNSDTIYF.

The count of this clonotype is one. V and J are TRBV9 and TRBJ1-1; 7 bases are a match to TRBD1. This CDR3 comprises 16 residues. The trim removed 4 bases at V and 0 bases at J, leaving 9 bases unmatched. CDR1 and CDR2 (germline): SGDLS, YYNGEE. CDR3 sequence reads: CASSSRGGQMNTEAFF. The CDR3 coding sequence is TGTGCCAGCAGCTCCAGGGGGGGGCAAATGAACACTGAAGCTTTCTTT.

The chain is built from TRBV28 and TRBJ2-7, with D possibly being TRBD1 or TRBD2 (5 bases each). The V end was cut by 7 bases, the J end by 4 bases, with 20 bases between. The CDR3 totals 15 residues. CDR1 MDHEN and CDR2 SYDVKM come from the germline V gene. CDR3 residues: CASTVSTAGGYEQYF. The CDR3 DNA follows: TGTGCCAGCACAGTTTCGACAGCTGGGGGTTACGAGCAGTACTTC.

The V and J genes are TRBV2 and TRBJ2-5, with 8 bases identical to TRBD1. The J call may be faulty, since TRBJ2-7 better matches the DNA end. Germline-derived CDR1 and CDR2 are SNHLY and FYNNEI. The CDR3 loop spans 13 amino acids. The CDR3, as DNA: TGTGCCAGCAGTCAGGGGGCGAACGACGAGCAGTACTTC. It translates to CASSQGANDEQYF.

This sequence joins TRBV12-5 and TRBJ1-2; TRBD1 might be the D (5 bases). Germline CDR1 is LGHNT and CDR2 is FRNRAP. This CDR3 spans 13 amino acids. Trimming took 5 bases from V and 7 from J, leaving 14 bases between them. CDR3 amino acids: CASGGAGTGGYTF. The CDR3 region has the DNA TGTGCTAGTGGTGGGGCAGGGACTGGTGGCTACACCTTC.

The chain uses TRBV20-1 and TRBJ2-2, with D possibly matching TRBD2 (7 bases). The V end was cut by 5 bases, the J end by 1 base, with 14 bases between. CDR3 length equals 15 residues. Germline CDR1 reads DFQATT; CDR2 reads SNEGSKA (reference sequence). The CDR3 loop is CSARRGGQNTGELFF. CDR3 sequence (DNA): TGCAGTGCTCGGAGGGGGGGACAGAACACCGGGGAGCTGTTTTTT.

The chain employs TRBV20-1 and TRBJ2-3; 8 nucleotides align to TRBD2. The CDR3 has 14 amino acids. In germline, CDR1 is DFQATT, CDR2 SNEGSKA (reference sequence). Trimming cost V 1 base and J 3 bases; bases outside gene matches: 3. The CDR3 coding sequence is TGCAGTGCTAGAGTGCCGGGGGGGACAGATACGCAGTATTTT. Translated: CSARVPGGTDTQYF.

The chain employs TRBV20-1 and TRBJ2-1, with TRBD2 matching over 11 bases. Trimming at V came to 5 bases and at J to 4 bases, leaving 7 bases not matched to a gene. This CDR3 has 15 residues. Per the germline V gene, CDR1 is DFQATT and CDR2 is SNEGSKA (reference sequence). The CDR3, as DNA: TGCAGTGCTGCGGAGACTAGCGGGATTTACAATGAGCAGTTCTTC. Its translation is CSAAETSGIYNEQFF.

This clonotype was seen only a few times. The CDR3, as DNA: TGCGCCAGCAGTCAGCGGGAAGCAAACTATGGCTACACCTTC. Protein product: CASSQREANYGYTF. The chain carries TRBV4-1 and TRBJ1-2; D is unresolved. Germline CDR1 MGHRA, CDR2 YSYEKL. The V and J ends lost 6 bases and 2 bases respectively, with 13 bases between them. This CDR3 is 14 amino acids long.